A single sample is the source of the 5 T cell receptor beta chains below, sequenced in a study of PD-1 blockade in classical Hodgkin lymphoma (dated by TCRdb to 2019 to 2021). Library preparation employed the immunoSEQ multiplex PCR assay. Drawn from immuneACCESS, this table holds only the in-frame rearrangements with V and J called that TCRdb kept. Clones are partly lost; checked studies trace under half to an unresolved V gene and leave the rest unexplained. The table for this sample lists 27,000 or so clones; about 72% of them were counted only once. Clones ranked in the top ten supply roughly 3.6% of the sample. Taken with the paper, the label for time point translates to: cycle 4 day 1 (C4D1), after 5 to 7 weeks of nivolumab. Relapse after autologous stem cell transplantation had occurred in all trial patients, and cohorts A, B and C were distinguished by prior brentuximab vedotin exposure.

The source was peripheral blood mononuclear cells (PBMCs), collected before the fourth cycle of nivolumab. The receptors derive from a human donor with classical Hodgkin lymphoma.

The V and J genes are TRBV18 and TRBJ2-5; possibly TRBD1 for D (5 bases). Germline values: CDR1 KGHSH, CDR2 LQKENI. V was shortened by 2 bases and J by 0 bases, with 13 bases between the two germline ends. The CDR3 length is 16 residues. The CDR3 loop reads CASSPSSRGYQETQYF. The DNA for the CDR3 is TGTGCCAGCTCACCAAGTAGTAGGGGATACCAAGAGACCCAGTACTTC.

The chain joins TRBV28 to TRBJ1-4, with D possibly TRBD1 on 5 matching bases. Germline CDR1 is MDHEN and CDR2 is SYDVKM. V was trimmed by 0 bases and J by 1 base, leaving 6 bases between them. CDR3 length equals 15 residues. The CDR3 here is CASSLWQGTNEKLFF. CDR3 sequence (DNA): TGTGCCAGCAGTTTATGGCAGGGAACTAATGAAAAACTGTTTTTT.

The chain combines TRBV5-1 with TRBJ1-5, with a possible D match to TRBD1 (6 bases). This CDR3 spans 14 amino acids. Deletions cut 5 bases from V and 1 base from J, with 10 bases between. The germline CDR1 and CDR2 sequences are SGHRS and YFSETQ. The CDR3 DNA reads TGCGCCAGCAGAGAGGGGGAGAGCAATCAGCCCCAGCATTTT. Translated, it gives CASREGESNQPQHF.

J is TRBJ1-1 and V is TRBV19; D is unresolved. The V gene's germline CDR1 is LNHDA and CDR2 SQIVND (reference sequence). The V end lost 7 bases, the J end lost 1 base, and 10 bases lay between the germline ends. The CDR3 spans 13 residues. The CDR3 nucleotides are TGTGCCAGTATTCGGGAGGCGAACACTGAAGCTTTCTTT. Translated: CASIREANTEAFF.

The chain employs TRBV29-1 and TRBJ1-4; D is unresolved. Germline CDR1 is SQVTM and CDR2 is ANQGSEA. V was shortened by 4 bases and J by 0 bases, with 6 bases between the two germline ends. CDR3 length: 13 amino acids. In DNA, the CDR3 is TGCAGCGTTGTGACGGCAACTAATGAAAAACTGTTTTTT. Amino acids: CSVVTATNEKLFF.